These T cell receptor beta chains were read from a single sample in a study of patients and donors after allogeneic stem cell transplantation. TCRdb redid the calling of the RT-PCR reads with MiXCR, one entry per CDR3 protein. The sample records 920,000 or so distinct CDR3 sequences, more than 15% being singletons. The sequencing sample was made of blood, either unsorted or a sorted T cell fraction (not recorded which). These receptors came from a human donor who was either an allogeneic HSCT recipient or a stem cell or donor lymphocyte infusion donor (not recorded which). It is not recorded whose cells these are; they may come from a transplant donor. Both conserved end residues are part of each CDR3.

TRBV12-3/TRBV12-4	CASSLVSGGEAFF
TRBV20-1	CSARPPRDSNTEAFF
TRBV6-5	CASSYCTSLNTGELFF
TRBV4-2	CASSQMAGEGGGYTF
TRBV28	CASSSSLAVNTGELFF
TRBV7-2	CASSSNSRDTGSYEQYF
TRBV5-8	CASSLRGFPQPQHF
TRBV18	CASSPQGSTSYEQYF
TRBV3-1	CASSQDIWPNEQYF
TRBV29-1	CSVLSKAGGYADTQYF
TRBV4-1	CASSQTFTGGQGYQPQHF
TRBV6-2/TRBV6-3	CASSLHGSRYGYTF
TRBV6-5	CASSYPGETQYF
TRBV9	CASSVELNYPGELFF